The next 28 T cell receptor beta chains were all read from a single sample in a study of glioma-infiltrating T cells after dendritic cell vaccination. Sequenced by immunoSEQ multiplex PCR; TCRdb stores in-frame clones only, minus some. The sample has 91,000 or so clones; around 80% are singletons. Time point described: after dendritic cell vaccination, including at tumor progression/relapse. Specimen: blood, collected after dendritic cell vaccination. The source is a human donor with glioblastoma.

J is TRBJ1-2 and V is TRBV6-5; maybe TRBD1 (5 bases). This CDR3 spans 14 amino acids. Per the germline V gene, CDR1 is MNHEY and CDR2 is SVGAGI. Trimming removed 6 bases from V and 4 bases from J, with 15 bases in between. The CDR3 sequence: CASSSYDRPYGYTF. CDR3 nucleotide sequence: TGTGCCAGCAGCTCTTACGACAGACCCTATGGCTACACCTTC.

In DNA form, the CDR3 reads TGCGCCAGCAGCTTGGGGGACAGGGGCCGGGAGACCCAGTACTTC. Translating it yields CASSLGDRGRETQYF. The V gene is TRBV5-1, the J gene TRBJ2-5; 10 bases fit TRBD1. J gave up 5 bases and V 0 bases, and 4 bases lay outside the gene matches. CDR1 is SGHRS and CDR2 is YFSETQ in the germline V gene. The CDR3 is 15 amino acids.

The rearrangement joins TRBV7-6 to TRBJ1-1; D call uncertain. Germline V CDR1 and CDR2: SGHVS, FNYEAQ. V was trimmed by 0 bases and J by 1 base, leaving 6 bases between them. The CDR3 is 14 amino acids. The CDR3 spells CASSLAQENTEAFF. The CDR3 bases are TGTGCCAGCAGCTTAGCGCAGGAGAACACTGAAGCTTTCTTT. Full variable domain (remainder filled in from reference TRBV7-6 and TRBJ1-1): GAGVSQSPRYKVTKRGQDVALRCDPISGHVSLYWYRQALGQGPEFLTYFNYEAQQDKSGLPNDRFSAERPEGSISTLTIQRTEQRDSAMYRCASSLAQENTEAFFGQGTRLTVV.

The chain joins TRBV5-6 to TRBJ1-2, with TRBD1 identical over 9 bases. The ends lost 2 bases at V and 6 bases at J; junction bases unmatched: 2. The length of the CDR3 is 13 residues. The germline V gene has CDR1 SGHDT and CDR2 YYEEEE. CDR3 nucleotide sequence: TGTGCCAGCAGCTTAGGGACAGGGCATGGCTACACCTTC. Its protein product is CASSLGTGHGYTF.

The V and J genes are TRBV29-1 and TRBJ2-4; 13 nucleotides match TRBD2. The CDR3 length is 13 residues. The germline V gene encodes CDR1 SQVTM and CDR2 ANQGSEA. The V segment lost 7 bases and the J segment 8 bases; nucleotides outside the gene matches: 5. CDR3 nucleotide sequence: TGCAGCGGGACTAGCGGGAGAGGGTACATTCAGTACTTC. Translating gives CSGTSGRGYIQYF.

V is TRBV5-1 and J is TRBJ1-2, with 8 bases matching TRBD1. The CDR3 totals 15 residues. From germline, CDR1 is SGHRS and CDR2 YFSETQ. The trim removed 0 bases at V and 6 bases at J, leaving 7 bases unmatched. CDR3 residues: CASSLEDRVKDGYTF. The CDR3 DNA follows: TGCGCCAGCAGCTTGGAGGACAGGGTAAAGGATGGCTACACCTTC.

The chain carries TRBV4-1 and TRBJ2-7, with 10 positions matching TRBD2. The CDR3 runs 17 residues. CDR1 is MGHRA, CDR2 YSYEKL, per germline. V lost 0 bases, J lost 2 bases, and 7 bases stayed unmatched. The CDR3, as DNA: TGCGCCAGCAGCCAAGATAGGGAGCGGGGGGGCGCCTACGAGCAGTACTTC. Protein sequence: CASSQDRERGGAYEQYF.

The chain is built from TRBV6-5 and TRBJ2-2, with a weak D call TRBD2 (5 bases). V lost 2 bases and J lost 1, with 8 bases in between. The CDR3 runs to 15 residues. Germline values: CDR1 MNHEY, CDR2 SVGAGI. CDR3 sequence: CASSYAGENTGELFF. In DNA form, the CDR3 reads TGTGCCAGCAGTTACGCGGGTGAGAACACCGGGGAGCTGTTTTTT.

The chain is built from TRBV5-1 and TRBJ2-1; maybe TRBD1 (6 bases). CDR3 length: 15 residues. The V gene lost 4 bases and the J gene lost 2 bases, with 13 bases spanning the gap. Per germline, CDR1 SGHRS and CDR2 YFSETQ. The chain's CDR3 is CASSPGGTTYNEQFF. The CDR3 DNA reads as TGCGCCAGCAGCCCGGGTGGGACAACCTACAATGAGCAGTTCTTC.

This clone was detected ten times or more. V and J are TRBV6-5 and TRBJ2-7; TRBD2 is a possible D gene (6 bases). Per germline, CDR1 MNHEY and CDR2 SVGAGI. Between the trimmed V and J ends, which lost 5 bases and 3 bases, there was a span of 17 bases. The CDR3 is 15 amino acids. CDR3 DNA: TGTGCCAGCAGTACCCGGGGGAAGGGGAACTACGAGCAGTACTTC. Translating gives CASSTRGKGNYEQYF.

The chain is built from TRBV18 and TRBJ1-1; the match to TRBD1 covers 9 bases. J gave up 10 bases and V 0 bases, and 3 bases lay outside the gene matches. The germline CDR1 and CDR2 sequences are KGHSH and LQKENI. CDR3 length: 13 residues. The CDR3 spells CASSPPDRGRAFF. The CDR3 bases are TGTGCCAGCTCACCACCGGACAGGGGAAGAGCTTTCTTT.

The gene calls are TRBV25-1 and TRBJ1-3; D is uncertain. Trimming shortened V by 5 bases and J by 3 bases, and 11 bases separated the two germline ends. Germline V lookup: CDR1 MGHDK, CDR2 SYGVNS. The CDR3 is made up of 14 amino acids. This chain's CDR3 is CASSLDHYGNTIYF. CDR3 nucleotides: TGTGCCAGCAGTCTGGATCACTATGGAAACACCATATATTTT.

The chain has TRBV5-1 and TRBJ1-1; possibly TRBD1 for D (5 bases). This CDR3 comprises 13 residues. V was shortened by 4 bases and J by 2 bases, with 9 bases between the two germline ends. Germline V gene sequence: CDR1 SGHRS, CDR2 YFSETQ. CDR3 in amino acids: CASSPGHNTEAFF. As DNA, the CDR3 is TGCGCCAGCAGCCCAGGACACAACACTGAAGCTTTCTTT.

V is TRBV5-5 and J is TRBJ1-3; 7 positions agree with TRBD1. The CDR3 covers 14 residues. Germline V gene sequence: CDR1 SGHKS, CDR2 YYEKEE (reference sequence). V gave up 4 bases and J gave up 10 bases; unmatched junction bases: 11. Here the CDR3 reads CASSATGSGGTIYF. CDR3 nucleotide sequence: TGTGCCAGCAGCGCGACAGGGAGCGGAGGGACCATATATTTT.

This clone has just a few counts. CDR3 protein: CASSLAEGSSLDGYTF. Here the CDR3 DNA reads TGCGCCAGCAGCTTGGCGGAGGGATCATCTTTGGATGGCTACACCTTC. The chain employs TRBV5-1 and TRBJ1-2; D is uncertain. The CDR3 covers 16 residues. The V end was cut by 0 bases, the J end by 6 bases, with 18 bases between. Germline V CDR1 and CDR2: SGHRS, YFSETQ.

Regarding this clone: This sample includes further DNA sequences coding for the same CDR3. For the CDR3, the DNA is TGTGCCAGTAGTATCAGGACAGGGGGCAATCAGCCCCAGCATTTT. The encoded protein is CASSIRTGGNQPQHF. The chain carries TRBV19 and TRBJ1-5, with 9 bases that match TRBD1. The CDR3 contains 15 residues. Germline values: CDR1 LNHDA, CDR2 SQIVND (reference sequence). After removal of 3 bases from V and 2 bases from J, the junction contained 2 bases not matched to a gene.

The V call is TRBV7-3, the J call TRBJ2-3, with 9 bases lining up with TRBD1. V lost 5 bases and J lost 1; bases outside the gene matches: 4. The germline V gene encodes CDR1 SGHTA and CDR2 FQGTGA. The CDR3 is made up of 15 amino acids. CDR3 amino acids: CASSRTGVRTDTQYF. Here the CDR3 DNA reads TGTGCCAGCAGCCGGACAGGGGTTCGCACAGATACGCAGTATTTT.

This clone was detected a few times. This chain joins TRBV18 and TRBJ1-2, with 8 bases aligning to TRBD1. Trimming at V came to 3 bases and at J to 5 bases, leaving 8 bases not matched to a gene. The CDR3 is 15 amino acids. Germline-derived CDR1 and CDR2 are KGHSH and LQKENI. For the CDR3, the DNA is TGTGCCAGCTCACCCGGGACAGGCGAAGATTATGGCTACACCTTC. It specifies CASSPGTGEDYGYTF.

The rearrangement uses TRBV9 and TRBJ2-1; 10 bases are shared with TRBD1. Germline V CDR1 and CDR2: SGDLS, YYNGEE. Trimming at V came to 3 bases and at J to 6 bases, leaving 6 bases not matched to a gene. CDR3 length: 15 amino acids. The DNA for the CDR3 is TGTGCCAGCAGCGCCGGGACAGGGGCCAGCAATGAGCAGTTCTTC. Translating it yields CASSAGTGASNEQFF.

V and J are TRBV29-1 and TRBJ1-1; D is undetermined. Germline loops: CDR1 SQVTM, CDR2 ANQGSEA. CDR3 length equals 14 residues. Deletions cut 5 bases from V and 0 bases from J, with 13 bases between. The CDR3 region has the DNA TGCAGCGTTTCCTACAGAGCTATGAACACTGAAGCTTTCTTT. Its translation: CSVSYRAMNTEAFF.

This chain links TRBV28 with TRBJ2-1, with 11 bases that match TRBD1. Germline-derived CDR1 and CDR2 are MDHEN and SYDVKM. The CDR3 sequence is 14 residues long. Germline trimming cut 6 bases from V and 10 bases from J; bases unmatched to any gene: 8. In DNA, the CDR3 is TGTGCCAGCAGACTCGGACAGGGGGCGCAGGAGCAGTTCTTC. Encoded protein: CASRLGQGAQEQFF.

Regarding this clone: Because the CDR3's place on the DNA is in doubt, the DNA is left out and the CDR3 is given as listed by TCRdb. The rearrangement joins TRBV4-1 to TRBJ1-2. Germline V CDR1 and CDR2: MGHRA, YSYEKL. The CDR3 is 14 residues long, ends included. CDR3 sequence: CASSQYFGGDGYTF.

The V call is TRBV28, the J call TRBJ2-1; D is unresolved. Trimming took 6 bases from V and 5 from J, leaving 11 bases between them. There are 13 residues in the CDR3. Germline V gives CDR1 MDHEN, CDR2 SYDVKM. This CDR3 reads CASSGRRDNEQFF. CDR3 nucleotides: TGTGCCAGCAGCGGTCGGAGAGACAATGAGCAGTTCTTC.

The J gene is TRBJ1-6, the V gene TRBV2; D unresolved. Per germline, CDR1 SNHLY and CDR2 FYNNEI. This CDR3 has 15 residues. V was clipped by 1 base and J by 0 bases, with 4 bases between them. Here the CDR3 reads CASSEEHSYNSPLHF. DNA for the CDR3: TGTGCCAGCAGTGAAGAGCACTCCTATAATTCACCCCTCCACTTT.

V is TRBV11-3 and J is TRBJ2-7; D may be TRBD2 (6 bases). Germline CDR1 and CDR2: SGHNT and YENEEA. This CDR3 contains 12 residues. The V end was cut by 3 bases, the J end by 5 bases, with 8 bases between. CDR3 protein: CASSFAGNEQYF. Here the CDR3 DNA reads TGTGCCAGCAGCTTCGCGGGGAACGAGCAGTACTTC.

CDR3 sequence (DNA): TGTGCCAGCAGCGCGGGGGGCGGAGGAAACACCATATATTTT. Translating it yields CASSAGGGGNTIYF. V usage is TRBV9 and J usage is TRBJ1-3; perhaps TRBD1 as D (6 bases). Trimming left V 3 bases short and J 4 bases short, with 11 bases between. Germline CDR1 reads SGDLS; CDR2 reads YYNGEE. This CDR3 has 14 amino acids.

The chain carries TRBV5-1 and TRBJ2-3, with TRBD1 as a possible D gene (5 bases). This CDR3 comprises 16 residues. The V and J ends lost 4 bases and 4 bases respectively, with 19 bases between them. Germline-derived CDR1 and CDR2 are SGHRS and YFSETQ. The CDR3 reads CASSLMGRVGPDTQYF. DNA for the CDR3: TGCGCCAGCAGCCTGATGGGCAGGGTGGGTCCAGATACGCAGTATTTT. Full variable domain (missing parts from reference TRBV5-1 and TRBJ2-3): KAGVTQTPRYLIKTRGQQVTLSCSPISGHRSVSWYQQTPGQGLQFLFEYFSETQRNKGNFPGRFSGRQFSNSRSEMNVSTLELGDSALYLCASSLMGRVGPDTQYFGPGTRLTVL.

The CDR3 DNA reads as TGCGCCAGCAGCGTAGACAGGGGGGGAGATACGCAGTATTTT. Translating gives CASSVDRGGDTQYF. V is TRBV5-1 and J is TRBJ2-3; 9 bases fit TRBD1. Germline values: CDR1 SGHRS, CDR2 YFSETQ. V shed 4 bases, J shed 5 bases, and the junction held 5 bases outside the gene matches. The CDR3 spans 14 residues.